These 20 T cell receptor beta chains were all obtained from the same sample, sequenced in a study of T-cell memory formation after mild COVID-19. In TCRdb, the 5' RACE reads were re-called with MiXCR into one record per CDR3 protein. The sample has under 450,000 distinct CDR3 sequences, roughly 19% seen once. Sequenced: PBMCs or a T cell subset sorted from them (not recorded which). These receptors all come from a man younger than 35 who had mild COVID-19 (a few samples of this study predate the infection). Cell type and time point are not known.

The sample holds a few counts of this clonotype. The chain recombines TRBV7-9 with TRBJ1-4; 10 bases align to TRBD1. Germline V gives CDR1 SEHNR, CDR2 FQNEAQ (reference sequence). The CDR3 has 15 amino acids. V lost 5 bases to trimming and J lost 8 bases; unmatched junction nucleotides: 8. The CDR3 loop reads CASSQGTGDTEKLFF. CDR3 DNA sequence: TGTGCCAGCAGCCAAGGGACAGGGGACACAGAAAAACTGTTTTTT.

A few counts support this clonotype. The CDR3 protein is CASKQGVNTEAFF. The CDR3 DNA reads TGTGCCAGTAAACAGGGGGTGAACACTGAAGCTTTCTTT. This rearrangement joins TRBV12-3 or TRBV12-4 to TRBJ1-1, with 8 bases that match TRBD1. The V gene end was trimmed by 9 bases and the J gene end by 0 bases; junction bases not matched to a gene: 3. The CDR3 totals 13 residues.

This clonotype was observed a few times. The rearrangement uses TRBV24-1 and TRBJ2-7; D gene uncertain. This CDR3 region has 13 residues. Trimming stripped 1 base from V and 7 bases from J, with 10 bases between. CDR1 and CDR2 from the germline V gene are KGHDR and SFDVKD. CDR3 loop: CATSDLTPGEQYV. For the CDR3, the DNA is TGTGCCACCAGTGATTTAACCCCCGGTGAGCAGTACGTC.

The chain has TRBV25-1 and TRBJ2-2, with D maybe TRBD2 (5 bases). Trimming shortened V by 5 bases and J by 1 base, and 14 bases separated the two germline ends. Germline values: CDR1 MGHDK, CDR2 SYGVNS. CDR3 length: 16 residues. The CDR3 DNA follows: TGTGCCAGCAGTTTCCTCTCTGGAGGGAACACCGGGGAGCTGTTTTTT. It specifies CASSFLSGGNTGELFF.

This clonotype was seen a handful of times. The gene calls are TRBV30 and TRBJ1-1; the D is unclear. Germline V lookup: CDR1 GTSNPN, CDR2 SVGIG (reference sequence). Trimming removed 1 base from V and 0 bases from J, with 9 bases in between. The length of the CDR3 is 14 residues. In nucleotides, the CDR3 is TGTGCCTGGAGTGGGGTACGGCTGAACACTGAAGCTTTCTTT. Translating it yields CAWSGVRLNTEAFF.

This clonotype was detected a few times. The chain recombines TRBV4-3 with TRBJ1-5, with D possibly matching TRBD1 (6 bases). Germline V gives CDR1 LGHNA, CDR2 YSLEER. Trimming stripped 5 bases from V and 9 bases from J, with 23 bases between. CDR3 length: 16 amino acids. CDR3 coding DNA: TGCGCCAGCAGCTTCAGGGGAGGGCACCCAGAGAGGCCCCAGCATTTT. Translation gives CASSFRGGHPERPQHF.

This clonotype was seen many times. In nucleotides, the CDR3 is TGTGCCAGCAGCCAAGATGGGTCAGCCCTTTCCTACAATGAGCAGTTCTTC. Translating it yields CASSQDGSALSYNEQFF. V usage is TRBV4-2 and J usage is TRBJ2-1; no definite D call. This CDR3 is built from 17 residues. CDR1 is LGHNA and CDR2 is YNFKEQ in the germline V gene. Trimming removed 0 bases from V and 1 base from J, with 13 bases in between.

J is TRBJ2-3 and V is TRBV6-5; 8 nucleotides line up with TRBD2. This CDR3 has 14 amino acids. Germline CDR1 reads MNHEY; CDR2 reads SVGAGI. V dropped 6 bases and J dropped 4; count of bases not matched to a gene: 6. Here the CDR3 DNA reads TGTGCCAGCAGAACCGGGACTAGTGCAGATACGCAGTATTTT. Its protein product is CASRTGTSADTQYF.

V and J are TRBV4-1 and TRBJ1-1; D perhaps matches TRBD1 (5 bases). This CDR3 is 14 amino acids long. Trimming took 4 bases from V and 1 from J, leaving 10 bases between them. From germline, CDR1 is MGHRA and CDR2 YSYEKL. This CDR3 reads CASSPATGNTEAFF. As DNA, the CDR3 is TGCGCCAGCAGCCCGGCAACAGGGAACACTGAAGCTTTCTTT.

This clonotype came up many times. V usage is TRBV2 and J usage is TRBJ1-1; 8 bases are a match to TRBD1. The CDR3 spans 13 residues. Germline V gene sequence: CDR1 SNHLY, CDR2 FYNNEI. V lost 6 bases and J lost 6; bases outside the gene matches: 6. The chain's CDR3 is CASRKTGGAEAFF. In DNA, the CDR3 is TGTGCCAGCAGAAAAACAGGGGGGGCTGAAGCTTTCTTT.

The chain uses TRBV10-3 and TRBJ2-1, with 11 bases that match TRBD2. From germline, CDR1 is ENHRY and CDR2 SYGVKD. V lost 2 bases, J lost 4 bases, and 1 base stayed unmatched. The CDR3 is made up of 15 amino acids. CDR3 amino acids: CAISEASGGYNEQFF. As DNA, the CDR3 is TGTGCCATCAGTGAGGCTAGCGGGGGGTACAATGAGCAGTTCTTC.

This clonotype has a handful of counts. The gene calls are TRBV9 and TRBJ2-7, with TRBD2 identical over 7 bases. The CDR3 runs to 16 residues. Germline CDR1 is SGDLS and CDR2 is YYNGEE. The V segment lost 4 bases and the J segment 5 bases; nucleotides outside the gene matches: 15. CDR3 nucleotide sequence: TGTGCCAGCAGCCCCCATCCTGGACTAGATAGGGACGAGCAGTACTTC. Its translation: CASSPHPGLDRDEQYF. Drawing the rest from reference TRBV9 and TRBJ2-7, the complete variable domain is DSGVTQTPKHLITATGQRVTLRCSPRSGDLSVYWYQQSLDQGLQFLIQYYNGEERAKGNILERFSAQQFPDLHSELNLSSLELGDSALYFCASSPHPGLDRDEQYFGPGTRLTVT.

This clonotype was found a few times. The rearrangement links TRBV7-2 to TRBJ1-1; unclear D gene. V was clipped by 7 bases and J by 0 bases, with 9 bases between them. CDR1 SGHTA and CDR2 FQGNSA come from the germline V gene. The CDR3 is 13 residues long. The DNA for the CDR3 is TGTGCCAGCACCCCCATACTGAACACTGAAGCTTTCTTT. It specifies CASTPILNTEAFF.

This clonotype was observed a single time. The chain has TRBV6-2 or TRBV6-3 and TRBJ1-2; maybe TRBD1 (6 bases). Per the germline V gene, CDR1 is MNHEY and CDR2 is SVGEGT. V lost 6 bases, J lost 3 bases, and 17 bases lay in between. The CDR3 length is 15 residues. Here the CDR3 DNA reads TGTGCCAGCAGGACCCTGGGGGCTGCGGACTATGGCTACACCTTC. It yields the protein CASRTLGAADYGYTF.

This clonotype was counted between two and nine times. This chain connects TRBV12-3 or TRBV12-4 to TRBJ1-4; D is undetermined. This CDR3 contains 12 residues. The germline V and J ends were trimmed by 3 bases and 4 bases, with 3 bases remaining between them. CDR3 region: CASSFHNEKLFF. DNA for the CDR3: TGTGCCAGCAGTTTTCATAATGAAAAACTGTTTTTT.

This clonotype was counted many times. The V call is TRBV4-3, the J call TRBJ2-1; 10 bases match TRBD2. Germline V lookup: CDR1 LGHNA, CDR2 YSLEER. The V gene end was trimmed by 0 bases and the J gene end by 4 bases; junction bases not matched to a gene: 3. This CDR3 is built from 16 residues. CDR3 DNA: TGCGCCAGCAGCCAAGAGGTAGCGGGGGGTTACAATGAGCAGTTCTTC. Amino acid sequence: CASSQEVAGGYNEQFF.

The CDR3 DNA reads TGTGCCAGCAGCCAAGAGGTGCGGTCTTACAATGAGCAGTTCTTC. Protein: CASSQEVRSYNEQFF. The V and J genes are TRBV4-2 and TRBJ2-1; D ambiguous. The germline V gene encodes CDR1 LGHNA and CDR2 YNFKEQ. The length of the CDR3 is 15 residues. V lost 0 bases to trimming and J lost 4 bases, with 10 bases between them.

The rearrangement joins TRBV7-3 to TRBJ2-7, with 7 bases identical to TRBD2. CDR3 size: 14 residues. Trimming at V came to 0 bases and at J to 3 bases, leaving 2 bases not matched to a gene. Germline CDR1 is SGHTA and CDR2 is FQGTGA. The CDR3 region is CASSLTRGSYEQYF. For the CDR3, the DNA is TGTGCCAGCAGCTTAACGCGGGGGAGCTACGAGCAGTACTTC.

This clonotype was observed a handful of times. The chain has TRBV4-1 and TRBJ2-1; TRBD1 is a possible D gene (5 bases). In germline, CDR1 is MGHRA, CDR2 YSYEKL. The CDR3 runs 16 residues. V lost 0 bases, J lost 9 bases, and 18 bases lay in between. CDR3: CASSQDTVGPQGEQFF. The CDR3, as DNA: TGCGCCAGCAGCCAAGATACCGTCGGGCCCCAGGGTGAGCAGTTCTTC.

The sample holds a few counts of this clonotype. V and J are TRBV7-9 and TRBJ2-3, with a tentative D call TRBD2 (5 bases). V lost 3 bases and J 1 base, leaving 14 bases between the germline ends. This CDR3 is built from 16 residues. Germline V gene data show CDR1 as SEHNR and CDR2 as FQNEAQ (reference sequence). The CDR3 here is CASSFGDTQGTDTQYF. CDR3 nucleotide sequence: TGTGCCAGCAGCTTCGGGGATACCCAAGGCACAGATACGCAGTATTTT.